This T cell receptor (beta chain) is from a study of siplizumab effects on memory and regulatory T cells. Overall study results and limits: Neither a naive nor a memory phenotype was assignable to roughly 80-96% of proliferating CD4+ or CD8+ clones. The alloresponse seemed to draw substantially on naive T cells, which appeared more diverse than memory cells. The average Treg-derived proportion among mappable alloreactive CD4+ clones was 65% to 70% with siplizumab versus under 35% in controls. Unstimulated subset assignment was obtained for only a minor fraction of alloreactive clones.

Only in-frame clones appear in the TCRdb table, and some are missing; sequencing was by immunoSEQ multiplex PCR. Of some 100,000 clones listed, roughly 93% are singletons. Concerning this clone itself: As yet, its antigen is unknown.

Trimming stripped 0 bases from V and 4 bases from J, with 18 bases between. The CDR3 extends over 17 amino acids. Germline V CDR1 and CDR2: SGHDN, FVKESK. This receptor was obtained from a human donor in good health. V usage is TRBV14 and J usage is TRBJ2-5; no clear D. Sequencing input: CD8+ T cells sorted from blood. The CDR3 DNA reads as TGTGCCAGCAGCCAAGATGGTGGTTTAAAGAATACAGAGACCCAGTACTTC. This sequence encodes CASSQDGGLKNTETQYF.